Detailed here is one TCR beta chain. This sample is part of a study of T-cell memory formation after mild COVID-19. Via MiXCR, TCRdb re-called the 5' RACE reads, giving one row per CDR3 protein. Found here are approximately 250,000 distinct CDR3 sequences, under 20% of them singletons; the top ten hold roughly 20%. The CDR3 extends over 14 amino acids. Germline assignment: CDR1 SEHNR and CDR2 FQNEAQ (reference sequence). Trimming cost V 2 bases and J 3 bases, with 10 bases left between them. The sequence was obtained from a young man who had mild COVID-19 (a few samples of this study predate the infection). Cell type and time point are not known. The rearrangement joins TRBV7-9 to TRBJ1-1; D is unclear. The sample consisted of PBMCs or a T cell subset sorted from them (not recorded which). The CDR3 here is CASSLRPSDTEAFF. CDR3 bases: TGTGCCAGCAGCTTAAGGCCTTCGGACACTGAAGCTTTCTTT.